This is a list of T cell receptor beta chains from one sample in a study of Ad26.COV2.S vaccination and SARS-CoV-2 variants. TCRdb's table, derived via immunoSEQ multiplex PCR, lists solely in-frame clones and lacks some. The sample records roughly 380,000 clones, around 87% being singletons. The material was peripheral blood, obtained in a trial of Ad26.COV2.S vaccine versus placebo. All receptors derive from a person between 18 and 65 years old who received the Ad26.COV2.S COVID-19 vaccine or a placebo. The CDR3 runs from the conserved cysteine through the conserved F or W. Fields, in order: V gene, D gene, J gene, clone size, CDR3 DNA, CDR3 protein. A D gene is named only where the DNA matches it firmly. Size is stated for part of the rows, as once, few or many counts, or as a class when the clone is expanded.

>TRBV7-3|TRBD2|TRBJ2-1|.
TGTGCCAGCAGCTATCAAAGCGGGGGTTCTAGCTCCTACAATGAGCAGTTCTTC
CASSYQSGGSSSYNEQFF
>TRBV19|.|TRBJ1-5|.
TGTGCCAGTAGTATTTCCGGGGGGTATCAGCCCCAGCATTTT
CASSISGGYQPQHF
>TRBV27|TRBD1|TRBJ1-2|.
TGTGCCAGCGGCCCGGGACAGGGGACTCATGGCTACACCTTC
CASGPGQGTHGYTF
>TRBV9|.|TRBJ2-1|.
TGTGCCAGCAGCGTAGGTGCAGGGGTGTCCTACAATGAGCAGTTCTTC
CASSVGAGVSYNEQFF
>TRBV19|.|TRBJ2-7|once
TGTGCCAGTAGTGCTCTGGAGGTCAAGCACGAGCAGTACTTC
CASSALEVKHEQYF
>TRBV12-3/TRBV12-4|.|TRBJ1-1|.
TGTGCCAGCAGTAAGCGACAGGCGTCTTTCTTT
CASSKRQASFF
>TRBV28|.|TRBJ2-7|once
TGTGCCAGCAGTTTCGGGTGGAGATACGAGCAGTACTTC
CASSFGWRYEQYF
>TRBV7-9|.|TRBJ2-2|.
TGTGCCAGCGAGGGGTACACCGGGGAGCTGTTTTTT
CASEGYTGELFF
>TRBV5-1|.|TRBJ2-5|.
TGCGCCAGCAGCGACCGGCGGGACAGCGAGGAGACCCAGTACTTC
CASSDRRDSEETQYF
>TRBV19|TRBD2|TRBJ2-1|.
TGTGCCAGTACCAAAACCGGGGGGTACAATGAGCAGTTCTTC
CASTKTGGYNEQFF
>TRBV7-2|.|TRBJ2-3|.
TGTGCCAGCAGCTCCCCACTCAGCGGGCCTCGCACAGATACGCAGTATTTT
CASSSPLSGPRTDTQYF
>TRBV5-4|TRBD1|TRBJ2-7|.
TGTGCCAGCAGCCACCGGGACAGAGGCTACTACGAGCAGTACTTC
CASSHRDRGYYEQYF
>TRBV18|.|TRBJ2-7|once
TGTGCCAGCTCACCGGCCAGAACCTACGAGCAGTACTTC
CASSPARTYEQYF
>TRBV28|.|TRBJ1-1|.
TGTGCCAGCAGTTTCCTACAGGAGAACACTGAAGCTTTCTTT
CASSFLQENTEAFF
>TRBV2|.|TRBJ1-6|.
TGTGCCAGCAGTGAAACCAGCTCCTATAATTCACCCCTCCACTTT
CASSETSSYNSPLHF
>TRBV24-1|TRBD1|TRBJ2-7|.
TGTGCCACCGGACAGGGGTACGAGCAGTACTTC
CATGQGYEQYF
>TRBV15|.|TRBJ2-2|once
TGTGCCACCAGCAGCTCCAGGGGAACCGGGGAGCTGTTTTTT
CATSSSRGTGELFF
>TRBV18|TRBD1|TRBJ1-2|.
TGTGCCAGCTCGCCCGGGACAGGGGGTATCTATGGCTACACCTTC
CASSPGTGGIYGYTF
>TRBV6-2/TRBV6-3|.|TRBJ2-2|.
TGTGCCAGCAGTTACTGGGCAGGGTACACCGGGGAGCTGTTTTTT
CASSYWAGYTGELFF
>TRBV9|TRBD2|TRBJ2-3|once
TGTGCCAGCAGCGTACTAGCGGGGCCCCCGATTAGTACGCAGTATTTT
CASSVLAGPPISTQYF
>TRBV6-1|.|TRBJ2-3|.
TGTGCCAGCAGTGAAGCGGGGGGAAGCACAGATACGCAGTATTTT
CASSEAGGSTDTQYF
>TRBV2|.|TRBJ2-5|.
TGTGCCAGCAGTGGAATCAGACGGGGCGGGCCGCGGGAGACCCAGTACTTC
CASSGIRRGGPRETQYF
>TRBV19|TRBD2|TRBJ2-7|.
TGTGCCAGTAGTATAGGGACTAGCGGTACCTACGAGCAGTACTTC
CASSIGTSGTYEQYF
>TRBV5-1|TRBD1|TRBJ2-7|.
TGCGCCAGTATTCCTTTTCCGGGACAGGGCTCCTACGAGCAGTACTTC
CASIPFPGQGSYEQYF
>TRBV4-1|TRBD1|TRBJ2-7|.
TGCGCCAGCAGCAAAGGACAGGGAGAATACGAGCAGTACTTC
CASSKGQGEYEQYF
>TRBV7-2|TRBD1|TRBJ1-1|.
TGTGCCAGCAGCCGCGACAGGGACACTGAAGCTTTCTTT
CASSRDRDTEAFF
>TRBV30|.|TRBJ2-1|.
TGTGCCTGGAGGGACGCCTATGAGCAGTTCTTC
CAWRDAYEQFF
>TRBV11-2|.|TRBJ2-5|once
TGTGCCAGCAGCTTAGGTAGTTCGTACCAAGAGACCCAGTACTTC
CASSLGSSYQETQYF
>TRBV19|.|TRBJ1-6|once
TGTGCCAGTAGTATCAGCACCTACAGGGACCTTAATTCACCCCTCCACTTT
CASSISTYRDLNSPLHF
>TRBV9|.|TRBJ2-3|.
TGTGCCAGCAGCGTAAACCCGGCTAGCAACACAGATACGCAGTATTTT
CASSVNPASNTDTQYF
>TRBV7-9|TRBD2|TRBJ2-7|.
TGTGCCAGCAGCCCCGCCGGACTAGCGGGGGGGCTATCCTACGAGCAGTACTTC
CASSPAGLAGGLSYEQYF
>TRBV27|.|TRBJ2-3|.
TGTGCCAGCAGTTCCTACACCGGGAACACAGATACGCAGTATTTT
CASSSYTGNTDTQYF
>TRBV2|.|TRBJ1-1|.
TGTGCCAGCAAACTACCGGGAGGGGTTTACACTGAAGCTTTCTTT
CASKLPGGVYTEAFF
>TRBV19|.|TRBJ1-4|.
TGTGCCAGTAGTATACAGGCAACTAATGAAAAACTGTTTTTT
CASSIQATNEKLFF
>TRBV7-2|.|TRBJ1-5|.
TGTGCCAGCAGCTTAGTCCAGGGGCAGAATCAGCCCCAGCATTTT
CASSLVQGQNQPQHF
>TRBV20-1|.|TRBJ1-1|.
TGCAGTGCCCTGGTCCTGACTGAAGCTTTCTTT
CSALVLTEAFF
>TRBV19|.|TRBJ2-1|.
TGTGCCAGTAGTATGGGCCCCGGCGATGAGCAGTTCTTC
CASSMGPGDEQFF
>TRBV7-9|.|TRBJ1-2|.
TGTGCCAGCAGCTCGGCAGAGGACAGCTACTATGGCTACACCTTC
CASSSAEDSYYGYTF
>TRBV29-1|.|TRBJ1-1|.
TGCAGCGCTGCGGCGTTGAGGGACCCGAACACTGAAGCTTTCTTT
CSAAALRDPNTEAFF
>TRBV18|TRBD1|TRBJ2-7|.
TGTGCCAGCTCACCGGCGGGGACAGGGTCCTACGAGCAGTACTTC
CASSPAGTGSYEQYF
>TRBV5-6|.|TRBJ1-5|.
TGTGCCAGCAGTATGGGGGGGCAGAATAGCAATCAGCCCCAGCATTTT
CASSMGGQNSNQPQHF
>TRBV4-1|TRBD2|TRBJ2-3|.
TGCGCCAGCAGCCAACGCGCGGGGGTGGGCACAGATACGCAGTATTTT
CASSQRAGVGTDTQYF
>TRBV7-2|TRBD2|TRBJ2-7|.
TGTGCCAGCAGCTTACTAGCGGGCTATGGCGAGCAGTACTTC
CASSLLAGYGEQYF
>TRBV11-2|TRBD2|TRBJ2-5|.
TGTGCCAGCAGCTTCTCTAGCGGGGGTAAAGAGACCCAGTACTTC
CASSFSSGGKETQYF
>TRBV4-1|TRBD1|TRBJ1-6|.
TGCGCCAGCAGCCAAGATCAGGGGGCCCCCCTCCACTTT
CASSQDQGAPLHF